The rows below give T cell receptor beta chains drawn from one sample of a study of blood T cell repertoires in COVID-19. Repertoires were generated with immunoSEQ multiplex PCR, while TCRdb's copy carries only in-frame clones and drops some. The sample yields approximately 130,000 clones, around two thirds seen once. The sequenced material came from peripheral blood. The receptors here all came from a woman in her seventies with acute or convalescent COVID-19. The CDR3 runs from the conserved cysteine through the conserved F or W. D genes are given only for firm matches. Part of the rows lack a size; the others show once, few, many or a class for expanded clones.

clone size: -; CDR3 length: 14; D gene: -; J gene: TRBJ2-7; V gene: TRBV5-1; CDR3 protein: CASSLSRDTYEQYF; CDR3 DNA: TGCGCCAGCAGCTTGTCACGGGATACCTACGAGCAGTACTTC
clone size: few; CDR3 length: 15; D gene: -; J gene: TRBJ2-1; V gene: TRBV6-5; CDR3 protein: CASSSLGGSYNEQFF; CDR3 DNA: TGTGCCAGCAGTTCACTAGGCGGGTCCTACAATGAGCAGTTCTTC
clone size: -; CDR3 length: 15; D gene: -; J gene: TRBJ1-2; V gene: TRBV18; CDR3 protein: CASSPDHRVANGYTF; CDR3 DNA: TGTGCCAGCTCACCAGACCACAGGGTGGCGAATGGCTACACCTTC
clone size: -; CDR3 length: 16; D gene: -; J gene: TRBJ1-2; V gene: TRBV4-1; CDR3 protein: CASSQVGSERFYGYTF; CDR3 DNA: TGCGCCAGCAGCCAAGTAGGTTCCGAGCGGTTCTATGGCTACACCTTC
clone size: few; CDR3 length: 15; D gene: TRBD1; J gene: TRBJ2-3; V gene: TRBV7-6; CDR3 protein: CASSLMTGFTDTQYF; CDR3 DNA: TGTGCCAGCAGCTTAATGACAGGGTTCACAGATACGCAGTATTTT
clone size: -; CDR3 length: 15; D gene: TRBD1; J gene: TRBJ1-2; V gene: TRBV28; CDR3 protein: CASSLVRQGAAGYTF; CDR3 DNA: TGTGCCAGCAGTTTGGTGAGACAGGGGGCGGCCGGCTACACCTTC
clone size: -; CDR3 length: 12; D gene: -; J gene: TRBJ2-7; V gene: TRBV10-3; CDR3 protein: CAISGVGYEQYF; CDR3 DNA: TGTGCCATCAGTGGGGTCGGGTACGAGCAGTACTTC
clone size: -; CDR3 length: 12; D gene: -; J gene: TRBJ1-2; V gene: TRBV7-2; CDR3 protein: CASNQGIYGYTF; CDR3 DNA: TGTGCCAGCAACCAGGGGATCTATGGCTACACCTTC
clone size: -; CDR3 length: 14; D gene: -; J gene: TRBJ1-6; V gene: TRBV19; CDR3 protein: CASSFTGYGSPLHF; CDR3 DNA: TGTGCCAGTAGTTTTACAGGGTACGGTTCACCCCTCCACTTT
clone size: -; CDR3 length: 15; D gene: TRBD2; J gene: TRBJ2-1; V gene: TRBV7-3; CDR3 protein: CASSSGGSSYNEQFF; CDR3 DNA: TGTGCCAGCAGCTCGGGAGGCAGCTCCTACAATGAGCAGTTCTTC
clone size: few; CDR3 length: 16; D gene: TRBD1; J gene: TRBJ1-2; V gene: TRBV9; CDR3 protein: CASSENRDRGQWGYTF; CDR3 DNA: TGTGCCAGCAGCGAAAATAGGGACAGGGGACAGTGGGGCTACACCTTC
clone size: -; CDR3 length: 14; D gene: -; J gene: TRBJ1-1; V gene: TRBV4-3; CDR3 protein: CASSQVSVAGVAFF; CDR3 DNA: TGCGCCAGCAGCCAAGTTAGTGTAGCAGGGGTAGCTTTCTTT
clone size: -; CDR3 length: 13; D gene: -; J gene: TRBJ2-5; V gene: TRBV6-5; CDR3 protein: CASRRARGETQYF; CDR3 DNA: TGTGCCAGCAGGAGGGCCCGCGGGGAGACCCAGTACTTC
clone size: -; CDR3 length: 14; D gene: TRBD1; J gene: TRBJ2-2; V gene: TRBV19; CDR3 protein: CASHTGVNTGELFF; CDR3 DNA: TGTGCCAGTCATACAGGGGTGAACACCGGGGAGCTGTTTTTT
clone size: -; CDR3 length: 15; D gene: TRBD2; J gene: TRBJ2-5; V gene: TRBV19; CDR3 protein: CASRTGTSVPGAQYF; CDR3 DNA: TGTGCCAGTAGGACCGGGACTAGCGTGCCAGGGGCCCAGTACTTC
clone size: -; CDR3 length: 14; D gene: -; J gene: TRBJ1-3; V gene: TRBV4-3; CDR3 protein: CASSPQLSGNTIYF; CDR3 DNA: TGCGCCAGCAGCCCACAGCTATCTGGAAACACCATATATTTT
clone size: -; CDR3 length: 16; D gene: TRBD2; J gene: TRBJ2-1; V gene: TRBV9; CDR3 protein: CASSVEDLAGGVEQFF; CDR3 DNA: TGTGCCAGCAGCGTAGAAGATCTAGCGGGGGGCGTTGAGCAGTTCTTC
clone size: -; CDR3 length: 14; D gene: -; J gene: TRBJ2-7; V gene: TRBV5-1; CDR3 protein: CASSAHRAGDEQYF; CDR3 DNA: TGCGCCAGCAGCGCCCACAGGGCCGGGGACGAGCAGTACTTC
clone size: -; CDR3 length: 15; D gene: TRBD2; J gene: TRBJ2-7; V gene: TRBV19; CDR3 protein: CASSRLAGVSYEQYF; CDR3 DNA: TGTGCCAGTAGTCGACTAGCGGGTGTTTCCTACGAGCAGTACTTC
clone size: few; CDR3 length: 14; D gene: -; J gene: TRBJ1-6; V gene: TRBV7-2; CDR3 protein: CASSLATYNSPLHF; CDR3 DNA: TGTGCCAGCAGCTTAGCGACTTATAATTCACCCCTCCACTTT
clone size: few; CDR3 length: 14; D gene: -; J gene: TRBJ1-2; V gene: TRBV5-4; CDR3 protein: CASSLAAGDYGYTF; CDR3 DNA: TGTGCCAGCAGCTTGGCGGCAGGGGACTATGGCTACACCTTC
clone size: -; CDR3 length: 16; D gene: TRBD1; J gene: TRBJ2-5; V gene: TRBV4-3; CDR3 protein: CASSPRQGRLGETQYF; CDR3 DNA: TGCGCCAGCAGCCCCCGACAGGGGAGATTGGGAGAGACCCAGTACTTC
clone size: once; CDR3 length: 16; D gene: -; J gene: TRBJ1-2; V gene: TRBV30; CDR3 protein: CAWRQFNRAGPYGYTF; CDR3 DNA: TGTGCCTGGAGGCAATTCAACAGGGCAGGACCCTATGGCTACACCTTC
clone size: -; CDR3 length: 14; D gene: -; J gene: TRBJ1-2; V gene: TRBV5-5; CDR3 protein: CASSLGPGDYGYTF; CDR3 DNA: TGTGCCAGCAGCTTGGGCCCAGGGGACTATGGCTACACCTTC
clone size: -; CDR3 length: 16; D gene: TRBD1; J gene: TRBJ1-1; V gene: TRBV7-9; CDR3 protein: CASSFSGQGVGTEAFF; CDR3 DNA: TGTGCCAGCAGCTTCTCTGGACAGGGGGTTGGCACTGAAGCTTTCTTT
clone size: -; CDR3 length: 15; D gene: -; J gene: TRBJ1-6; V gene: TRBV5-1; CDR3 protein: CASRYDSSYNSPLHF; CDR3 DNA: TGCGCCAGCAGATACGACAGCTCCTATAATTCACCCCTCCACTTT
clone size: -; CDR3 length: 13; D gene: TRBD1; J gene: TRBJ1-2; V gene: TRBV12-3/TRBV12-4; CDR3 protein: CASSVGMQGDYTF; CDR3 DNA: TGTGCCAGCAGTGTAGGTATGCAGGGGGACTACACCTTC
clone size: -; CDR3 length: 16; D gene: TRBD2; J gene: TRBJ2-7; V gene: TRBV9; CDR3 protein: CASSPGGGLASYEQYF; CDR3 DNA: TGTGCCAGCAGCCCGGGGGGGGGACTTGCTTCCTACGAGCAGTACTTC
clone size: few; CDR3 length: 14; D gene: TRBD1; J gene: TRBJ1-4; V gene: TRBV13; CDR3 protein: CASSSTDRGEKLFF; CDR3 DNA: TGTGCCAGCAGCTCCACGGACAGGGGCGAAAAACTGTTTTTT
clone size: -; CDR3 length: 14; D gene: -; J gene: TRBJ2-3; V gene: TRBV28; CDR3 protein: CASSLQGSGNTQYF; CDR3 DNA: TGTGCCAGCAGTTTACAGGGGAGCGGGAATACGCAGTATTTT
clone size: many; CDR3 length: 13; D gene: TRBD1; J gene: TRBJ2-3; V gene: TRBV6-2/TRBV6-3; CDR3 protein: CASSWDRGRPQYF; CDR3 DNA: TGTGCCAGCAGTTGGGACAGGGGGCGACCGCAGTATTTT
clone size: many; CDR3 length: 13; D gene: -; J gene: TRBJ1-1; V gene: TRBV3-1/TRBV3-2; CDR3 protein: CASSQGGGTEAFF; CDR3 DNA: TGTGCCAGCAGCCAGGGGGGGGGCACTGAAGCTTTCTTT
clone size: -; CDR3 length: 13; D gene: -; J gene: TRBJ1-2; V gene: TRBV5-5; CDR3 protein: CASSLDTLYGYTF; CDR3 DNA: TGTGCCAGCAGTCTCGACACACTCTATGGCTACACCTTC
clone size: -; CDR3 length: 16; D gene: -; J gene: TRBJ1-1; V gene: TRBV7-6; CDR3 protein: CASSLALGGLNTEAFF; CDR3 DNA: TGTGCCAGCAGCTTAGCCCTGGGAGGGCTGAACACTGAAGCTTTCTTT
clone size: few; CDR3 length: 15; D gene: -; J gene: TRBJ1-2; V gene: TRBV25-1; CDR3 protein: CASSSGIPDNYGYTF; CDR3 DNA: TGTGCCAGCAGTTCAGGGATCCCCGATAACTATGGCTACACCTTC
clone size: -; CDR3 length: 15; D gene: TRBD1; J gene: TRBJ1-1; V gene: TRBV11-2; CDR3 protein: CASSLGGQGWTEAFF; CDR3 DNA: TGTGCCAGCAGCTTAGGGGGACAGGGGTGGACTGAAGCTTTCTTT
clone size: few; CDR3 length: 15; D gene: TRBD2; J gene: TRBJ2-5; V gene: TRBV5-6; CDR3 protein: CASSPLAGVEETQYF; CDR3 DNA: TGTGCCAGCAGCCCCCTAGCGGGAGTAGAGGAGACCCAGTACTTC
clone size: -; CDR3 length: 13; D gene: TRBD1; J gene: TRBJ1-2; V gene: TRBV5-4; CDR3 protein: CASRRQGNYGYTF; CDR3 DNA: TGTGCCAGCAGAAGACAGGGAAACTATGGCTACACCTTC
clone size: -; CDR3 length: 14; D gene: -; J gene: TRBJ2-3; V gene: TRBV19; CDR3 protein: CASSIGGLLDTQYF; CDR3 DNA: TGTGCCAGTAGTATAGGGGGACTTTTAGATACGCAGTATTTT
clone size: -; CDR3 length: 13; D gene: -; J gene: TRBJ2-3; V gene: TRBV12-5; CDR3 protein: CASGRPVRDTQYF; CDR3 DNA: TGTGCTAGTGGTCGCCCAGTGAGGGATACGCAGTATTTT
clone size: -; CDR3 length: 18; D gene: TRBD2; J gene: TRBJ2-1; V gene: TRBV7-9; CDR3 protein: CASSPLAGGRNSYNEQFF; CDR3 DNA: TGTGCCAGCAGCCCTCTAGCGGGAGGTCGAAACTCCTACAATGAGCAGTTCTTC
clone size: -; CDR3 length: 13; D gene: TRBD1; J gene: TRBJ2-7; V gene: TRBV30; CDR3 protein: CAWSVNRGEKQYF; CDR3 DNA: TGTGCCTGGAGTGTTAACAGGGGAGAAAAGCAGTACTTC
clone size: few; CDR3 length: 16; D gene: -; J gene: TRBJ1-6; V gene: TRBV19; CDR3 protein: CASSSRPDQWSSPLHF; CDR3 DNA: TGTGCCAGTAGTTCCCGGCCGGATCAATGGAGCTCACCCCTCCACTTT
clone size: -; CDR3 length: 16; D gene: -; J gene: TRBJ1-2; V gene: TRBV5-8; CDR3 protein: CASRHLVGEQLWAYTF; CDR3 DNA: TGTGCCAGCAGGCATTTGGTAGGGGAACAACTATGGGCCTACACCTTC
clone size: -; CDR3 length: 13; D gene: -; J gene: TRBJ2-7; V gene: TRBV7-7; CDR3 protein: CASSLGASYEQYF; CDR3 DNA: TGTGCTAGCAGCTTAGGAGCCTCTTACGAGCAGTACTTC
clone size: -; CDR3 length: 15; D gene: TRBD2; J gene: TRBJ2-7; V gene: TRBV29-1; CDR3 protein: CSAESLAGGSYEQYF; CDR3 DNA: TGCAGCGCCGAAAGTTTAGCGGGAGGGTCCTACGAGCAGTACTTC
clone size: -; CDR3 length: 13; D gene: -; J gene: TRBJ1-6; V gene: TRBV6-5; CDR3 protein: CASSSPGSSPLHF; CDR3 DNA: TGTGCCAGCAGTTCCCCAGGGTCCTCACCCCTCCACTTT
clone size: once; CDR3 length: 17; D gene: TRBD2; J gene: TRBJ2-7; V gene: TRBV7-8; CDR3 protein: CASSSGTSGAPSYEQYF; CDR3 DNA: TGTGCCAGCAGCTCGGGGACTAGCGGGGCCCCTTCCTACGAGCAGTACTTC
clone size: once; CDR3 length: 17; D gene: TRBD1; J gene: TRBJ1-1; V gene: TRBV27; CDR3 protein: CASSLMRTGGMNTEAFF; CDR3 DNA: TGTGCCAGCAGTTTAATGCGGACAGGGGGAATGAACACTGAAGCTTTCTTT
clone size: -; CDR3 length: 14; D gene: -; J gene: TRBJ1-4; V gene: TRBV5-6; CDR3 protein: CASSLFGEMEKLFF; CDR3 DNA: TGTGCCAGCAGCTTGTTCGGGGAAATGGAAAAACTGTTTTTT
clone size: few; CDR3 length: 14; D gene: TRBD2; J gene: TRBJ2-7; V gene: TRBV4-1; CDR3 protein: CASSQGGSSYEQYF; CDR3 DNA: TGCGCCAGCAGCCAGGGGGGGTCCTCCTACGAGCAGTACTTC
clone size: -; CDR3 length: 13; D gene: -; J gene: TRBJ2-5; V gene: TRBV25-1; CDR3 protein: CASSEYSKETQYF; CDR3 DNA: TGTGCCAGCAGTGAATACAGTAAAGAGACCCAGTACTTC
clone size: -; CDR3 length: 15; D gene: -; J gene: TRBJ1-1; V gene: TRBV7-9; CDR3 protein: CASTPSRQENTEAFF; CDR3 DNA: TGTGCCAGCACCCCTTCCCGACAGGAAAACACTGAAGCTTTCTTT
clone size: -; CDR3 length: 12; D gene: -; J gene: TRBJ1-2; V gene: TRBV4-3; CDR3 protein: CASSPGGYGYTF; CDR3 DNA: TGCGCCAGCAGCCCCGGGGGCTATGGCTACACCTTC
clone size: few; CDR3 length: 15; D gene: TRBD1; J gene: TRBJ1-1; V gene: TRBV2; CDR3 protein: CASSRLQGARTEAFF; CDR3 DNA: TGTGCCAGCAGTCGCTTACAGGGGGCACGGACTGAAGCTTTCTTT